Listed below are T cell receptor beta chains from one sample, sequenced in a study of sequential checkpoint blockade in melanoma. Profiling relied on immunoSEQ multiplex PCR, and the TCRdb table lists in-frame clones only, not all of them. Altogether some 5,100 clones are present, around four fifths being singletons, with the ten largest covering 45% to 65%. The material sequenced was CD8+ T cells sorted from blood (inferred from file names), taken from a patient given nivolumab and ipilimumab in sequence. The receptors derive from a human donor with melanoma. The CDR3 runs from the conserved cysteine through the conserved F or W. A row's size may be missing; if present it is once, few, many or a size class.

v_call: TRBV4-1; clone_size: medium-sized; cdr3_aa: CASSQEPDPGGEQFF
v_call: TRBV6-5; clone_size: -; cdr3_aa: CASSYTGATNEKLFF
v_call: TRBV23-1; clone_size: -; cdr3_aa: CASTDSPLKTPGLAGATDTQYF
v_call: TRBV4-3; clone_size: -; cdr3_aa: CASSQETGGYEQFF
v_call: TRBV4-3; clone_size: -; cdr3_aa: CASSQDRGYEQYF
v_call: TRBV28; clone_size: -; cdr3_aa: CASSPYDSFNEQFF
v_call: TRBV7-6; clone_size: -; cdr3_aa: CASSLTDRGRDIQYF
v_call: TRBV19; clone_size: -; cdr3_aa: CASSPTRGGNQPQHF
v_call: TRBV7-3; clone_size: -; cdr3_aa: CASSLTGTGGDTQYF
v_call: TRBV21-1; clone_size: -; cdr3_aa: CASSKGQGADGANVLTF
v_call: TRBV9; clone_size: -; cdr3_aa: CASSVADRVDTIYF
v_call: TRBV7-2; clone_size: -; cdr3_aa: CASSGDKPYEQFF
v_call: TRBV27; clone_size: -; cdr3_aa: CASSLSKNTEAFF
v_call: TRBV11-2; clone_size: once; cdr3_aa: CASSLEGGPFTDTQYF
v_call: TRBV9; clone_size: -; cdr3_aa: CASSPQIGLGETQYF
v_call: TRBV27; clone_size: few; cdr3_aa: CASSPSTGVGQPQHF
v_call: TRBV7-3; clone_size: once; cdr3_aa: CASSGVSGTTDTQYF
v_call: TRBV28; clone_size: -; cdr3_aa: CASSPAKEQLYNEQFF
v_call: TRBV19; clone_size: -; cdr3_aa: CASSNGPRGEQYF
v_call: TRBV5-1; clone_size: once; cdr3_aa: CASSLTASGGGNEQFF
v_call: TRBV9; clone_size: -; cdr3_aa: CASSRGGRANTEAFF
v_call: TRBV5-4; clone_size: -; cdr3_aa: CASSLADTGELFF
v_call: TRBV7-9; clone_size: -; cdr3_aa: CASSSPTDNYGYTF
v_call: TRBV5-1; clone_size: -; cdr3_aa: CASSSAGTGGTEAFF
v_call: TRBV6-1; clone_size: large; cdr3_aa: CASMDSTYNQPQHF
v_call: TRBV7-6; clone_size: -; cdr3_aa: CASSLGQNTDTQYF
v_call: TRBV6-1; clone_size: -; cdr3_aa: CASTLRGAGREQYF
v_call: TRBV28; clone_size: -; cdr3_aa: CASSLVMSRVSYEQYF
v_call: TRBV28; clone_size: -; cdr3_aa: CASSLSGGGRQFF
v_call: TRBV18; clone_size: -; cdr3_aa: CASSPNRGNANTGELFF
v_call: TRBV28; clone_size: -; cdr3_aa: CASSLGTGGYEQYF
v_call: TRBV29-1; clone_size: once; cdr3_aa: CSGAGLYQETQYF
v_call: TRBV4-3; clone_size: -; cdr3_aa: CASSQYYTGGSEAFF
v_call: TRBV13; clone_size: -; cdr3_aa: CASTRQAGGRTGELFF
v_call: TRBV19; clone_size: few; cdr3_aa: CASSMRGSYEQYF
v_call: TRBV5-1; clone_size: -; cdr3_aa: CASSLGVVRGNTEAFF